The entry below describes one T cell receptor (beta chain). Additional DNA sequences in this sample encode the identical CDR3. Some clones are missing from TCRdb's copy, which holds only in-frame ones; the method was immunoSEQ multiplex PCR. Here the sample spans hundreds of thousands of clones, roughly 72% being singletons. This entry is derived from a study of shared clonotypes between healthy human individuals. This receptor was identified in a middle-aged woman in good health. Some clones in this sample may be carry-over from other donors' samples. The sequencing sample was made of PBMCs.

The CDR3 nucleotides are TGCGCTAGTAGCCAAGATGGGACAGGGGACTATGGCTACACCTTC. Residues: CASSQDGTGDYGYTF. The chain has TRBV4-3 and TRBJ1-2, with 10 bases identical to TRBD1. CDR1 is LGHNA and CDR2 is YSLEER in the germline V gene. The CDR3 loop spans 15 amino acids.